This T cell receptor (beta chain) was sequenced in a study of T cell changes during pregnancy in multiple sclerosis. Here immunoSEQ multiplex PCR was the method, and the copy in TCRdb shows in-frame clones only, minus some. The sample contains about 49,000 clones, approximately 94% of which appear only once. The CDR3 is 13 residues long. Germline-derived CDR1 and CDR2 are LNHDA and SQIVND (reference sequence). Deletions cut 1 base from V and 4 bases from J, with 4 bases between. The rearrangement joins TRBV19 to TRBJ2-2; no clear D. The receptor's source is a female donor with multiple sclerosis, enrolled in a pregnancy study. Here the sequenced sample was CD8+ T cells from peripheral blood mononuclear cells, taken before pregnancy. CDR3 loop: CASSIASTGELFF. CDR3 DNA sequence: TGTGCCAGTAGTATAGCCAGCACCGGGGAGCTGTTTTTT.